Each of the 30 T cell receptor beta chains below was sequenced from the same sample in a study of blood T cell repertoires in COVID-19. Libraries were prepared by immunoSEQ multiplex PCR; TCRdb keeps only in-frame clonotypes and omits some of them. The sample has about 77,000 clones, 80% seen once. The sample consisted of peripheral blood. The source is a woman in her seventies with acute or convalescent COVID-19.

The chain is built from TRBV10-2 and TRBJ1-1; 7 bases are shared with TRBD1. Trimming took 2 bases from V and 0 from J; bases not matched to a gene: 3. CDR1 is WSHSY, CDR2 SAAADI, per germline. The CDR3 sequence is 15 residues long. CDR3 bases: TGCGCCAGCAGTGAGGCGGGACAGATGAACACTGAAGCTTTCTTT. Residues: CASSEAGQMNTEAFF.

This chain joins TRBV5-6 and TRBJ1-1; 7 nucleotides line up with TRBD1. The length of the CDR3 is 15 residues. V trimming: 2 bases; J trimming: 4 bases; junction bases outside the gene matches: 8. CDR1 is SGHDT and CDR2 is YYEEEE in the germline V gene. CDR3 loop: CASSLQGPVGTEAFF. The CDR3, as DNA: TGTGCCAGCAGCTTACAGGGGCCCGTGGGCACTGAAGCTTTCTTT. The full variable domain, with the rest looked up from reference TRBV5-6 and TRBJ1-1, is DAGVTQSPTHLIKTRGQQVTLRCSPKSGHDTVSWYQQALGQGPQFIFQYYEEEERQRGNFPDRFSGHQFPNYSSELNVNALLLGDSALYLCASSLQGPVGTEAFFGQGTRLTVV.

The J gene is TRBJ1-1, the V gene TRBV7-8; no definite D call. The V end was cut by 5 bases, the J end by 5 bases, with 12 bases between. Germline values: CDR1 SGHVS, CDR2 FQNEAQ. The CDR3 has 13 amino acids. CDR3 bases: TGTGCCAGCAGCCGGGGAGGGCGTACTGAAGCTTTCTTT. This encodes CASSRGGRTEAFF.

The chain carries TRBV4-1 and TRBJ1-2; D gene ambiguous. V was cut by 6 bases and J by 0 bases, with 11 bases left in between. The CDR3 consists of 14 residues. Germline values: CDR1 MGHRA, CDR2 YSYEKL. The CDR3 protein is CASSAGRPNYGYTF. The CDR3 nucleotides read TGCGCCAGCAGTGCGGGCAGACCTAACTATGGCTACACCTTC.

The genes are TRBV5-1 and TRBJ2-5, with D perhaps matching TRBD1 (5 bases). Per the germline V gene, CDR1 is SGHRS and CDR2 is YFSETQ. The V end lost 2 bases, the J end lost 5 bases, and 7 bases lay between the germline ends. The CDR3 runs 12 residues. As DNA, the CDR3 is TGCGCCAGCAGCTTTACAGGCGAGACCCAGTACTTC. It encodes CASSFTGETQYF.

The chain combines TRBV4-3 with TRBJ1-1, with D possibly matching TRBD1 (5 bases). Germline V CDR1 and CDR2: LGHNA, YSLEER. The CDR3 is made up of 15 amino acids. Trimming removed 0 bases at V and 3 bases at J, with 11 bases between. DNA of the CDR3: TGCGCCAGCAGCCAAGATTGGCAGGGCTACACTGAAGCTTTCTTT. It codes for CASSQDWQGYTEAFF.

This sequence joins TRBV13 and TRBJ2-1, with D uncertain. V lost 5 bases and J lost 3, with 2 bases in between. Germline V gives CDR1 PRHDT, CDR2 FYEKMQ (reference sequence). CDR3 size: 11 residues. CDR3 coding DNA: TGTGCCAGCAGCCTCTACAATGAGCAGTTCTTC. Encoded protein: CASSLYNEQFF.

V is TRBV11-3 and J is TRBJ1-6; no reliable D call. Germline CDR1 reads SGHNT; CDR2 reads YENEEA. V was clipped by 5 bases and J by 7 bases, with 15 bases between them. The CDR3 consists of 15 residues. In DNA, the CDR3 is TGTGCCAGCAGCCTGGGCCGGGGAGGGAATTCACCCCTCCACTTT. As protein: CASSLGRGGNSPLHF.

The chain uses TRBV5-1 and TRBJ2-2; D is unclear. The CDR3 extends over 15 amino acids. CDR1 and CDR2 from the germline V gene are SGHRS and YFSETQ. The V and J ends lost 3 bases and 0 bases respectively, with 9 bases between them. CDR3 in amino acids: CASSSGPANTGELFF. In DNA, the CDR3 is TGCGCCAGCAGCTCGGGTCCCGCGAACACCGGGGAGCTGTTTTTT.

This clone was seen a handful of times. The V call is TRBV4-2, the J call TRBJ1-6; tentative D call: TRBD1 (5 bases). This CDR3 is built from 16 residues. The V gene's germline CDR1 is LGHNA and CDR2 YNFKEQ. V dropped 4 bases and J dropped 10 bases, with 20 bases sitting between them. The CDR3 DNA is TGTGCCAGCAGCCCTCAAGGGGCAGGGCAAGGCTCACCCCTCCACTTT. It encodes CASSPQGAGQGSPLHF.

This clone has a single count. This rearrangement joins TRBV4-3 to TRBJ2-2, with no clear D. From germline, CDR1 is LGHNA and CDR2 YSLEER. There are 13 residues in the CDR3. Trimming pared 2 bases from V and 2 bases from J, leaving 3 bases between. The CDR3: CASSQINTGELFF. The CDR3 coding sequence is TGCGCCAGCAGCCAAATAAACACCGGGGAGCTGTTTTTT.

In DNA, the CDR3 is TGTGCCACCAGCAGAGATCTTAGCAATCAGCCCCAGCATTTT. It yields the protein CATSRDLSNQPQHF. This chain uses TRBV15 with TRBJ1-5; D remains ambiguous. The V end was cut by 0 bases, the J end by 0 bases, with 3 bases between. This CDR3 contains 14 residues. Per the germline V gene, CDR1 is LNHNV and CDR2 is YYDKDF (reference sequence).

The V and J genes are TRBV5-1 and TRBJ1-1; 8 nucleotides match TRBD1. This CDR3 is built from 14 residues. V lost 6 bases and J lost 5; bases outside the gene matches: 9. Germline lookup yields CDR1 SGHRS and CDR2 YFSETQ. DNA of the CDR3: TGCGCCAGCAAGACCGGACAGGGTTTTACTGAAGCTTTCTTT. This codes for CASKTGQGFTEAFF.

The CDR3 DNA reads as TGTGCCACCTCTGTACAGGGATTAGTTGGAACCGGGGAGCTGTTTTTT. It encodes CATSVQGLVGTGELFF. The V gene is TRBV24-1, the J gene TRBJ2-2, with TRBD1 as a possible D gene (6 bases). Germline CDR1 is KGHDR and CDR2 is SFDVKD. V was trimmed by 9 bases and J by 5 bases, leaving 21 bases between them. The length of the CDR3 is 16 residues.

This clone was detected once. The chain links TRBV6-2 or TRBV6-3 to TRBJ1-5; TRBD1 matches 10 bases. Germline lookup yields CDR1 MNHEY and CDR2 SVGEGT. This CDR3 is built from 15 residues. J lost 3 bases, V lost 5 bases, and 4 bases had no gene match. Here the CDR3 reads CASSGGTGVNQPQHF. The CDR3 DNA reads TGTGCCAGCAGTGGGGGGACAGGGGTCAATCAGCCCCAGCATTTT.

The J gene is TRBJ1-2, the V gene TRBV27; D is unresolved. Germline values: CDR1 MNHEY, CDR2 SMNVEV (reference sequence). V was clipped by 0 bases and J by 3 bases, with 11 bases between them. The length of the CDR3 is 15 residues. The CDR3 nucleotides read TGTGCCAGCAGTTTATCCCCCGGCGGAGACTATGGCTACACCTTC. This gives the protein CASSLSPGGDYGYTF.

The rearrangement uses TRBV18 and TRBJ1-3; 7 bases are a match to TRBD1. CDR3 length equals 16 residues. Germline assignment: CDR1 KGHSH and CDR2 LQKENI. V gave up 2 bases and J gave up 0 bases; unmatched junction bases: 4. The CDR3 DNA sequence: TGTGCCAGCTCACCAATGACAGGGATCTCTGGAAACACCATATATTTT. Encoded protein: CASSPMTGISGNTIYF.

The V call is TRBV5-1, the J call TRBJ1-2; D perhaps matches TRBD1 (5 bases). This CDR3 is built from 16 residues. V was clipped by 2 bases and J by 0 bases, with 14 bases between them. Germline V CDR1 and CDR2: SGHRS, YFSETQ. The CDR3 sequence: CASSFWSGAANYGYTF. CDR3 sequence (DNA): TGCGCCAGCAGCTTCTGGTCTGGGGCGGCTAACTATGGCTACACCTTC.

This clone was counted between two and nine times. The gene calls are TRBV6-2 or TRBV6-3 and TRBJ2-7, with TRBD2 identical over 10 bases. Unmatched junction bases numbered 6, after V lost 0 bases and J lost 4 bases. CDR1 is MNHEY, CDR2 SVGEGT, per germline. This CDR3 comprises 16 residues. CDR3 amino acids: CASSYSRLAGEYEQYF. CDR3 DNA sequence: TGTGCCAGCAGTTACTCCCGCCTAGCGGGGGAGTACGAGCAGTACTTC.

This chain uses TRBV19 with TRBJ2-1; 7 bases are a match to TRBD1. The CDR3 is made up of 13 amino acids. CDR1 is LNHDA and CDR2 is SQIVND in the germline V gene (reference sequence). After removal of 5 bases from V and 6 bases from J, the junction contained 4 bases not matched to a gene. CDR3 coding DNA: TGTGCCAGTAGTCTACGGGACAGCAATGAGCAGTTCTTC. As protein: CASSLRDSNEQFF.

The V and J genes are TRBV6-5 and TRBJ2-3; 7 nucleotides line up with TRBD2. V shed 2 bases and J 3 bases; nucleotides not matched to a gene: 2. There are 14 residues in the CDR3. Germline CDR1 MNHEY, CDR2 SVGAGI. CDR3 nucleotide sequence: TGTGCCAGCAGTTACGCGGGGGAAACAGATACGCAGTATTTT. Protein sequence: CASSYAGETDTQYF.

This chain uses TRBV7-9 with TRBJ1-2; 9 bases agree with TRBD1. J lost 7 bases, V lost 3 bases, and 3 bases had no gene match. Germline V gives CDR1 SEHNR, CDR2 FQNEAQ (reference sequence). The CDR3 runs to 13 residues. The CDR3 region has the DNA TGTGCCAGCAGCTTCGGACAGGGGTCTGGCTACACCTTC. Amino acid sequence: CASSFGQGSGYTF.

The chain combines TRBV5-1 with TRBJ2-1; 11 nucleotides match TRBD2. Germline V CDR1 and CDR2: SGHRS, YFSETQ. V dropped 0 bases and J dropped 8; count of bases not matched to a gene: 4. The CDR3 is 15 residues long. Here the CDR3 DNA reads TGCGCCAGCAGCTTGGGACTAGCGGGGCTCGATGAGCAGTTCTTC. This gives the protein CASSLGLAGLDEQFF.

The chain joins TRBV6-2 or TRBV6-3 to TRBJ1-1; D gene ambiguous. The V gene lost 5 bases and the J gene lost 1 base, with 14 bases spanning the gap. CDR3 size: 15 residues. Germline V gene lookup returns CDR1 MNHEY and CDR2 SVGEGT. CDR3 nucleotide sequence: TGTGCCAGCAGTCCCGGCGGAGGAGCGAACACTGAAGCTTTCTTT. This codes for CASSPGGGANTEAFF.

The J gene is TRBJ2-7, the V gene TRBV7-2, with TRBD2 matching 11 bases. The CDR3 spans 13 residues. With V trimmed by 5 bases and J by 3 bases, 0 bases remained unmatched. CDR1 SGHTA and CDR2 FQGNSA come from the germline V gene. CDR3 sequence reads: CASSGTSGYEQYF. The CDR3 nucleotides read TGTGCCAGCAGCGGGACTAGCGGCTACGAGCAGTACTTC.

V gene TRBV19 combines with J gene TRBJ2-1; maybe TRBD2 (6 bases). Germline lookup yields CDR1 LNHDA and CDR2 SQIVND (reference sequence). The V end was cut by 5 bases, the J end by 4 bases, with 12 bases between. The length of the CDR3 is 14 residues. The CDR3 spells CASSEGLTYNEQFF. Here the CDR3 DNA reads TGTGCCAGTAGTGAGGGACTCACATACAATGAGCAGTTCTTC.

The V gene is TRBV7-8, the J gene TRBJ1-4, with D tentatively TRBD1 (6 bases). Germline CDR1 is SGHVS and CDR2 is FQNEAQ. The CDR3 extends over 15 amino acids. The ends were cut back, 5 bases at V and 7 bases at J, with 17 bases in the middle. The CDR3 spells CASSPHRVGTEKLFF. CDR3 nucleotides: TGTGCCAGCAGCCCACACAGGGTAGGGACTGAAAAACTGTTTTTT.

This chain joins TRBV11-1 and TRBJ1-2; D possibly corresponds to TRBD1 (5 bases). This CDR3 is built from 14 residues. Germline assignment: CDR1 SGHAT and CDR2 FQDESV (reference sequence). Between the trimmed V and J ends, which lost 5 bases and 2 bases, there was a span of 12 bases. The CDR3 loop reads CASSTGGQNYGYTF. DNA of the CDR3: TGTGCCAGCAGCACCGGCGGACAAAACTATGGCTACACCTTC. The entire variable domain, with the rest obtained from reference TRBV11-1 and TRBJ1-2, is as follows: EAEVAQSPRYKITEKSQAVAFWCDPISGHATLYWYRQILGQGPELLVQFQDESVVDDSQLPKDRFSAERLKGVDSTLKIQPAELGDSAMYLCASSTGGQNYGYTFGSGTRLTVV.

V is TRBV19 and J is TRBJ2-7; D gene uncertain. Germline V gene sequence: CDR1 LNHDA, CDR2 SQIVND (reference sequence). V shed 3 bases and J shed 0 bases, with 9 bases lying between them. The length of the CDR3 is 14 residues. The CDR3 coding sequence is TGTGCCAGTAGTATCCGGGTAAGCTCCTACGAGCAGTACTTC. This codes for CASSIRVSSYEQYF.

In its sample, this clone ranks as medium-sized. The chain recombines TRBV4-2 with TRBJ1-1; 8 bases match TRBD1. The length of the CDR3 is 15 residues. Losses at the gene ends were 3 bases for V and 5 bases for J; bases not matched to a gene: 8. The germline gives CDR1 LGHNA, CDR2 YNFKEQ. The CDR3: CASSQKTGEGTEAFF. The CDR3, as DNA: TGTGCCAGCAGCCAGAAGACAGGGGAAGGAACTGAAGCTTTCTTT.